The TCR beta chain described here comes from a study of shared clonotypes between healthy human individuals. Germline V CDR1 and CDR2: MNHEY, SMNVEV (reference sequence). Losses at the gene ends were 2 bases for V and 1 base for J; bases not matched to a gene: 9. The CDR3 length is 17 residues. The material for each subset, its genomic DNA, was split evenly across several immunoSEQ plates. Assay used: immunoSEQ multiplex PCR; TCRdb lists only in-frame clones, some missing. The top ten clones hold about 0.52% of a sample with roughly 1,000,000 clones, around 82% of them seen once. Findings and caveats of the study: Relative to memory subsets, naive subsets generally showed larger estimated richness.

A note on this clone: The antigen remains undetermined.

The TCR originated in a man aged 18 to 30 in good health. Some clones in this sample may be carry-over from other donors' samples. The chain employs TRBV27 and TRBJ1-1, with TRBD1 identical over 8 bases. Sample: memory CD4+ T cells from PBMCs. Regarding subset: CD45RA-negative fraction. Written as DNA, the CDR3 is TGTGCCAGCAGTTTACGGCCCCCCCAGGGGGCGAACACTGAAGCTTTCTTT. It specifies CASSLRPPQGANTEAFF.